This is a list of T cell receptor beta chains from one sample in a study of CD8+ T cells in alopecia areata. Only in-frame clones appear in the TCRdb table, and some are missing; sequencing was by immunoSEQ multiplex PCR. The sample has a few hundred thousand clones; under 40% are singletons. The sample consisted of CD4+ T cells sorted from blood, taken at week 34, from a patient treated with tofacitinib. Source of these receptors: a human donor with alopecia areata. CDR3s include the opening cysteine and the closing phenylalanine or tryptophan.

v_call: TRBV30
j_call: TRBJ1-1
cdr3_aa: CAWSVPGQGTGTEAFF

v_call: TRBV6-4
j_call: TRBJ2-1
cdr3_aa: CASSRTSGNFYNEQFF

v_call: TRBV18
j_call: TRBJ2-5
cdr3_aa: CASSRGPGETQYF

v_call: TRBV6-1
j_call: TRBJ2-1
cdr3_aa: CASVSLAGVYNEQFF

v_call: TRBV2
j_call: TRBJ2-3
cdr3_aa: CATTGTGDRTQYF

v_call: TRBV19
j_call: TRBJ1-5
cdr3_aa: CASSTPGHSNQPQHF

v_call: TRBV20-1
j_call: TRBJ1-1
cdr3_aa: CSAPPNTEAFF

v_call: TRBV7-9
j_call: TRBJ2-3
cdr3_aa: CASSLDPGRRVDTQYF

v_call: TRBV9
j_call: TRBJ1-2
cdr3_aa: CASSPRGDREDYGYTF

v_call: TRBV6-6
j_call: TRBJ1-1
cdr3_aa: CASSSDGGNTEAFF

v_call: TRBV5-1
j_call: TRBJ2-7
cdr3_aa: CASSLLGTSGASSYEQYF

v_call: TRBV27
j_call: TRBJ1-5
cdr3_aa: CASSLRGLLNQPQHF

v_call: TRBV18
j_call: TRBJ1-1
cdr3_aa: CASSPLDTNTEAFF

v_call: TRBV9
j_call: TRBJ1-3
cdr3_aa: CASSAPRGRIYF

v_call: TRBV27
j_call: TRBJ2-3
cdr3_aa: CASSPIRAADTQYF

v_call: TRBV25-1
j_call: TRBJ1-2
cdr3_aa: CASSFRRGYTF

v_call: TRBV6-5
j_call: TRBJ1-3
cdr3_aa: CASSYRPGGDTIYF

v_call: TRBV6-5
j_call: TRBJ1-6
cdr3_aa: CASRQGRTYNSPLHF

v_call: TRBV10-3
j_call: TRBJ1-1
cdr3_aa: CAISEGGGGTEAFF

v_call: TRBV29-1
j_call: TRBJ2-1
cdr3_aa: CSVGDRVLNEQFF

v_call: TRBV2
j_call: TRBJ2-3
cdr3_aa: CASSSKPVTDTQYF

v_call: TRBV9
j_call: TRBJ2-2
cdr3_aa: CASSVGPGTTNTGELFF

v_call: TRBV7-9
j_call: TRBJ1-1
cdr3_aa: CASAKDQGSTEAFF

v_call: TRBV27
j_call: TRBJ2-1
cdr3_aa: CASSRFGLNNEQFF

v_call: TRBV25-1
j_call: TRBJ2-7
cdr3_aa: CASRAQGRAEAYEQYF

v_call: TRBV7-3
j_call: TRBJ1-1
cdr3_aa: CASSLRGMNTEAFF

v_call: TRBV25-1
j_call: TRBJ2-3
cdr3_aa: CASSPEGNTDTQYF

v_call: TRBV7-8
j_call: TRBJ2-7
cdr3_aa: CASSNSKSYEQYF

v_call: TRBV30
j_call: TRBJ1-4
cdr3_aa: CAWTPGSEKLFF

v_call: TRBV21-1
j_call: TRBJ2-7
cdr3_aa: CASNPSTGSYEQYF

v_call: TRBV29-1
j_call: TRBJ1-5
cdr3_aa: CSVWTGGSNQPQHF

v_call: TRBV7-3
j_call: TRBJ2-1
cdr3_aa: CASSLGTSEYNEQFF

v_call: TRBV5-1
j_call: TRBJ2-4
cdr3_aa: CASSLDAGLQYF

v_call: TRBV5-1
j_call: TRBJ2-2
cdr3_aa: CASSSLQGTNTGELFF

v_call: TRBV6-5
j_call: TRBJ2-6
cdr3_aa: CASSYSWRTGANVLTF

v_call: TRBV5-6
j_call: TRBJ2-7
cdr3_aa: CASSLFHRGSYEQYF

v_call: TRBV20-1
j_call: TRBJ2-1
cdr3_aa: CSAGSGGMWIF

v_call: TRBV5-1
j_call: TRBJ2-1
cdr3_aa: CASILDGYNEQFF

v_call: TRBV5-4
j_call: TRBJ2-3
cdr3_aa: CASSSQRLAGGSGTDTQYF

v_call: TRBV15
j_call: TRBJ1-4
cdr3_aa: CATSREVDRGLEKLFF

v_call: TRBV29-1
j_call: TRBJ1-1
cdr3_aa: CSGRGANTEAFF

v_call: TRBV7-9
j_call: TRBJ1-2
cdr3_aa: CASSQWVLNGGYTF

v_call: TRBV9
j_call: TRBJ1-1
cdr3_aa: CASSHLEGDTEAFF

v_call: TRBV29-1
j_call: TRBJ2-3
cdr3_aa: CSVGVQGTSDTQYF

v_call: TRBV4-2
j_call: TRBJ2-5
cdr3_aa: CASSRASETQYF